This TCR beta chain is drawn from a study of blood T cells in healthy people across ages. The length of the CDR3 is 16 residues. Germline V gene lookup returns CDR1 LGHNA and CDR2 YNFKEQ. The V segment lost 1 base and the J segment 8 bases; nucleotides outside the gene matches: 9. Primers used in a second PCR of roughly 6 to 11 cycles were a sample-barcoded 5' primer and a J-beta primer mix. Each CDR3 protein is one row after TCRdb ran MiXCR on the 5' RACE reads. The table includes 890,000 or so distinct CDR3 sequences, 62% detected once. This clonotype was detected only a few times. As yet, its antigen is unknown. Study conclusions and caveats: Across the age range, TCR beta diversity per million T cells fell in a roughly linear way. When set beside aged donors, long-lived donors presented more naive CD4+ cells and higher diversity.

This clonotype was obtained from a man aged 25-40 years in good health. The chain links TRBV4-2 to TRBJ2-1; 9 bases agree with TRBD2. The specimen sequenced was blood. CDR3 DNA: TGTGCCAGCAGCCAAGCTCGAAGTAGCGGGGGACATGAGCAGTTCTTC. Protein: CASSQARSSGGHEQFF.